This T cell receptor beta chain was documented in a study of T cell responses to AZD1222 COVID-19 vaccine. Measured with immunoSEQ multiplex PCR; TCRdb has only the in-frame clones, and not every one. The profile shows some 150,000 clones, roughly 90% of them singletons. Per the germline V gene, CDR1 is KGHSH and CDR2 is LQKENI. The ends were cut back, 2 bases at V and 2 bases at J, with 6 bases in the middle. This CDR3 contains 13 residues. As regards this clone: The antigen is undetermined.

Study-wide results and caveats: Donors, mostly white British, included more females; clonal diversity was possibly underestimated.

The chain links TRBV18 to TRBJ1-2; no clear D. Sequencing was performed on peripheral blood, taken 28 days after the second AZD1222 dose. The sequence was obtained from an adult who received the AZD1222 COVID-19 vaccine. The chain's CDR3 is CASSPFGNYGYTF. In DNA, the CDR3 is TGTGCCAGCTCACCATTCGGGAACTATGGCTACACCTTC.